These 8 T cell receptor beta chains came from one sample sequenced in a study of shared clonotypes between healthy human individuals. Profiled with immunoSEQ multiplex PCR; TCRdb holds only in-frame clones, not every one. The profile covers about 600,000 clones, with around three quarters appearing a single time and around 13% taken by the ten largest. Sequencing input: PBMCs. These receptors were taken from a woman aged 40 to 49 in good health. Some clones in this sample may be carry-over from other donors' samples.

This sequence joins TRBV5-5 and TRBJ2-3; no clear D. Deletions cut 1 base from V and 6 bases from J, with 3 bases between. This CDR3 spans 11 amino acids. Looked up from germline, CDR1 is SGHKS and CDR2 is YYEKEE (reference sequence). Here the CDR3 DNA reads TGTGCCAGCAGCTTGATGGATACGCAGTATTTT. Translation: CASSLMDTQYF.

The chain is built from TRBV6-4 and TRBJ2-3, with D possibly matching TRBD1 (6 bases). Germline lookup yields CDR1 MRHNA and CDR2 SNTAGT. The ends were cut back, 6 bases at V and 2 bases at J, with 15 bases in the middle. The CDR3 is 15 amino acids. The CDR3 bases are TGTGCCAGCAGAGATACAGACAGGCCCACAGATACGCAGTATTTT. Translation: CASRDTDRPTDTQYF.

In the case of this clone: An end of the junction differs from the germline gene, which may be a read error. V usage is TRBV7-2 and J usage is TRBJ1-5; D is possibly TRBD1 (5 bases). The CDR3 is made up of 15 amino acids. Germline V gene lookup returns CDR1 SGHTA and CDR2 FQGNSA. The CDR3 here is CASSLAGRPNQPQHF. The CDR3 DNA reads TGCGCCAGCAGCCTCGCAGGGAGACCCAATCAGCCCCAGCATTTT.

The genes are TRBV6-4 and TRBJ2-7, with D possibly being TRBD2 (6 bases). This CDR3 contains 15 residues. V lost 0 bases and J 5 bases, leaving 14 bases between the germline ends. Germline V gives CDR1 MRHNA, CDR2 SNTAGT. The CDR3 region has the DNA TGTGCCAGCAGTGACTCGGGGGACTCTGGTCACGAGCAGTACTTC. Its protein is CASSDSGDSGHEQYF.

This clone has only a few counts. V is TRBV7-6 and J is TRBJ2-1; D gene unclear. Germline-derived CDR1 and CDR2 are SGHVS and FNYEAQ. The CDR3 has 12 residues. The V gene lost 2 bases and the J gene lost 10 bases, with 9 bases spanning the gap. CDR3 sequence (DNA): TGTGCCAGCAGCTTACCCCAGGCGGAGCAGTTCTTC. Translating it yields CASSLPQAEQFF.

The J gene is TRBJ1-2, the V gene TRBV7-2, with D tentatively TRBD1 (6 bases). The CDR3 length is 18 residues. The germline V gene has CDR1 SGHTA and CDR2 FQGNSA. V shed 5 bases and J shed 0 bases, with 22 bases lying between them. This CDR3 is CASSIDSRTGIANYGYTF. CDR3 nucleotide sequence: TGTGCCAGCAGCATAGACTCCCGCACAGGGATCGCTAACTATGGCTACACCTTC.

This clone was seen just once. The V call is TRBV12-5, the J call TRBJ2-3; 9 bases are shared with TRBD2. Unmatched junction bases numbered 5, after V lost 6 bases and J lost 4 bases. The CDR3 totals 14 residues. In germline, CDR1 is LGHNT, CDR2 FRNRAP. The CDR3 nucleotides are TGTGCTAGTGGGGTTAGCGGGAGTGCAGATACGCAGTATTTT. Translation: CASGVSGSADTQYF.

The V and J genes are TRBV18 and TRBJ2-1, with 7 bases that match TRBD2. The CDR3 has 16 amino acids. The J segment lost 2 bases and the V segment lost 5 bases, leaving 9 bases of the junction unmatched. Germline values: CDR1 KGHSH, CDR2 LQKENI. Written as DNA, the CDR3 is TGTGCCAGCTCAGGGGGACGTGCGGGAGCCTACAATGAGCAGTTCTTC. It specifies CASSGGRAGAYNEQFF.